The clone carrying this T cell receptor (beta chain) was recorded at least ten times. Assembly of TCR beta libraries relied on iRepertoire HTBI primers together with Arm-PCR of CDR3 regions. Each CDR3 protein gets one entry after TCRdb re-called the multiplex PCR reads with MiXCR. The sample gives some 250,000 distinct CDR3 sequences, about 18% of which show up once; around 13% is in the top ten. The sample is drawn from a study of regulatory T cells in long-lasting Graves disease. Time point here: newly diagnosed GD, antithyroid drugs for less than 3 months. From RNA extracted from PBMCs, the TCR library was made. The data also belong to a second study, concerning T cells in Graves' hyperthyroidism and ophthalmopathy.

This receptor was identified in a woman aged 25 to 39 with Graves disease. The material sequenced was peripheral blood mononuclear cells (PBMCs), taken at new diagnosis, from a patient treated with antithyroid drugs.

CDR3 sequence (DNA): TGTGCCAGCAGCTCTACTAGCGGGGGGGCAGATACGCAGTATTTT. Protein: CASSSTSGGADTQYF. The rearrangement links TRBV7-2 to TRBJ2-3; 13 bases line up with TRBD2. Germline CDR1 reads SGHTA; CDR2 reads FQGNSA. V was clipped by 4 bases and J by 4 bases; unmatched bases: 2. The CDR3 covers 15 residues.